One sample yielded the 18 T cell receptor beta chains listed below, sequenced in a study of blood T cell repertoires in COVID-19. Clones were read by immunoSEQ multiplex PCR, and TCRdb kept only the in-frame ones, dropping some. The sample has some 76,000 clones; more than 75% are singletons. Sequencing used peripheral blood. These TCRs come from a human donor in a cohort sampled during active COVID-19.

The CDR3 region is CASSLGGLYGYTF. The DNA of the CDR3 is TGCGCCAGCAGCTTGGGCGGGCTCTATGGCTACACCTTC. The chain uses TRBV5-1 and TRBJ1-2, with D unresolved. The CDR3 is 13 amino acids. The V and J ends lost 0 bases and 4 bases respectively, with 7 bases between them. The germline V gene encodes CDR1 SGHRS and CDR2 YFSETQ.

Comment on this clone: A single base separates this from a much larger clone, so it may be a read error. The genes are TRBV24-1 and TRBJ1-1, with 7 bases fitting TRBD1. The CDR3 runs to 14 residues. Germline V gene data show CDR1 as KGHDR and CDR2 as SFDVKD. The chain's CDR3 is CATRQTGMNTEVFF. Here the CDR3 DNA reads TGTGCCACCAGACAGACAGGGATGAACACTGAAGTTTTCTTT.

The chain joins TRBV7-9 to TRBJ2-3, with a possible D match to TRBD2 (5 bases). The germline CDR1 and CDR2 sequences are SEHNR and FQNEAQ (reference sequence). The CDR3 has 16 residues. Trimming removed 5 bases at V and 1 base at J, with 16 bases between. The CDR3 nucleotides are TGTGCCAGCAGCCCAAGAAGAGGGTTCGGCACAGATACGCAGTATTTT. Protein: CASSPRRGFGTDTQYF. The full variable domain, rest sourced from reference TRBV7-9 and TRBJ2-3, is DTGVSQNPRHKITKRGQNVTFRCDPISEHNRLYWYRQTLGQGPEFLTYFQNEAQLEKSRLLSDRFSAERPKGSFSTLEIQRTEQGDSAMYLCASSPRRGFGTDTQYFGPGTRLTVL.

In nucleotides, the CDR3 is TGTGCCAGCAGTAGACAGGCCGAACCACCTGGGGCCAACGTCCTGACTTTC. It specifies CASSRQAEPPGANVLTF. This chain links TRBV2 with TRBJ2-6; possible D gene TRBD1, 6 bases. The CDR3 has 17 amino acids. V was pared by 5 bases and J by 2 bases, with 16 bases between. Looked up from germline, CDR1 is SNHLY and CDR2 is FYNNEI.

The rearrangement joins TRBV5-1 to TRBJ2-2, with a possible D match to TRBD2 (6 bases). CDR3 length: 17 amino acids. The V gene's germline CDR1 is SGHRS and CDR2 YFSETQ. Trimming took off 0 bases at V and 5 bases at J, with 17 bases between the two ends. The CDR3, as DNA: TGCGCCAGCAGCTTGGGAGCGAGTGCAGGGAGGACCGGGGAGCTGTTTTTT. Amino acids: CASSLGASAGRTGELFF.

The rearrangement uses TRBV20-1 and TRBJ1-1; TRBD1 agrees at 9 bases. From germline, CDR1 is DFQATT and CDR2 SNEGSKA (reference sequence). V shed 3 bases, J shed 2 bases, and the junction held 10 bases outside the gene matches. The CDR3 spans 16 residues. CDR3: CSASSSGTGINTEAFF. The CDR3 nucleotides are TGCAGTGCTAGTTCGTCCGGGACAGGGATAAACACTGAAGCTTTCTTT.

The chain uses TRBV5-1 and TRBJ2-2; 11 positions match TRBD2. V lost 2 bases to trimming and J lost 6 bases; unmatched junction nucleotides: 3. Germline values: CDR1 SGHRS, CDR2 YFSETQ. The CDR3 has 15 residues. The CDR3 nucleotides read TGCGCCAGCAGCTTCGCACTAGCGGGGGCCGGGGAGCTGTTTTTT. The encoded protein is CASSFALAGAGELFF.

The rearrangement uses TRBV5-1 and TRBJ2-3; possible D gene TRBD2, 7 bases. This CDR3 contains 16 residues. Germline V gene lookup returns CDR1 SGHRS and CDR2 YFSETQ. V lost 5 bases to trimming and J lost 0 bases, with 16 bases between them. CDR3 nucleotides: TGCGCCAGCAGGGGCGGCGGGGGCCAAAGCACAGATACGCAGTATTTT. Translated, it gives CASRGGGGQSTDTQYF. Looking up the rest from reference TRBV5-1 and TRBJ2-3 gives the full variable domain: KAGVTQTPRYLIKTRGQQVTLSCSPISGHRSVSWYQQTPGQGLQFLFEYFSETQRNKGNFPGRFSGRQFSNSRSEMNVSTLELGDSALYLCASRGGGGQSTDTQYFGPGTRLTVL.

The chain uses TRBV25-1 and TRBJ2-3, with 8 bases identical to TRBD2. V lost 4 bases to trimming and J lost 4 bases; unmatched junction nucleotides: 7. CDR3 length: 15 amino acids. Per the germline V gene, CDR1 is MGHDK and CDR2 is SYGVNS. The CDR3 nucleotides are TGTGCCAGCAGTGGAACCGGGACTAGTGCAGATACGCAGTATTTT. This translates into CASSGTGTSADTQYF.

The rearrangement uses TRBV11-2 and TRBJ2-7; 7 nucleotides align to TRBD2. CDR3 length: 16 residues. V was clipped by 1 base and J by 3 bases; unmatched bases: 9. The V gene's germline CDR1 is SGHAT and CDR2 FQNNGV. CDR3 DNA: TGTGCCAGCAGCTTAGTCCTGGCTAGCGGAAACTACGAGCAGTACTTC. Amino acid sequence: CASSLVLASGNYEQYF.

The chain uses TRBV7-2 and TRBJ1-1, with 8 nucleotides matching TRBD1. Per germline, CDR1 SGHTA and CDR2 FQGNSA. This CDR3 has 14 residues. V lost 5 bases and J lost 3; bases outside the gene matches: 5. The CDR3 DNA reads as TGTGCCAGCAGCGAACAGGGGGGGGACACTGAAGCTTTCTTT. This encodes CASSEQGGDTEAFF.

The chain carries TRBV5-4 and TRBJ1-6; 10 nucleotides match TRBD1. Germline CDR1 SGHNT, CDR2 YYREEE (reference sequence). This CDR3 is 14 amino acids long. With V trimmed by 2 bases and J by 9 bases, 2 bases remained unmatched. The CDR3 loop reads CASSFDRGLSPLHF. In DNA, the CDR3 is TGTGCCAGCAGCTTCGACAGGGGGCTTTCACCCCTCCACTTT.

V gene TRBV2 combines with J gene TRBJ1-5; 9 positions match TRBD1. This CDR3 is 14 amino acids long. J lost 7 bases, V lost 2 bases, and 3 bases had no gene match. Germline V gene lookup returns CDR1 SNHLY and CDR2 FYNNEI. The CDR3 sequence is CASSEKDRGQPQHF. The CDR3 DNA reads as TGTGCCAGCAGTGAAAAGGACAGGGGACAGCCCCAGCATTTT.

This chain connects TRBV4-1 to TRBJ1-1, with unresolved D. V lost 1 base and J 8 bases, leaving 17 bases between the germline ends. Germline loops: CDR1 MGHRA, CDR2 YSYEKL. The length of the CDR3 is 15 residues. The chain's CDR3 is CASSQGQALLTEAFF. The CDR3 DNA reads TGCGCCAGCAGCCAAGGGCAGGCCCTGTTAACCGAAGCTTTCTTT.

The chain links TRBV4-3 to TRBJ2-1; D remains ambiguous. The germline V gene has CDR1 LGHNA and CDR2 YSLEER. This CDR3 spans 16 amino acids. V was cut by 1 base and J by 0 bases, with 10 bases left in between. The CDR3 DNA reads TGCGCCAGCAGCCAAGTTGGGCAGAGCTCCTACAATGAGCAGTTCTTC. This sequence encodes CASSQVGQSSYNEQFF.

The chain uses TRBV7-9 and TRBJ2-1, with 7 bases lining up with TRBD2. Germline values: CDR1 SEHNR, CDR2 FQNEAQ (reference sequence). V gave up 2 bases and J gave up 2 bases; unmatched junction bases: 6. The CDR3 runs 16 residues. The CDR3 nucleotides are TGTGCCAGCAGCTTAAAAGGCGGGGGTCCCTACAATGAGCAGTTCTTC. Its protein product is CASSLKGGGPYNEQFF. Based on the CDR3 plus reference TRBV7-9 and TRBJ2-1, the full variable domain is DTGVSQNPRHKITKRGQNVTFRCDPISEHNRLYWYRQTLGQGPEFLTYFQNEAQLEKSRLLSDRFSAERPKGSFSTLEIQRTEQGDSAMYLCASSLKGGGPYNEQFFGPGTRLTVL.

In nucleotides, the CDR3 is TGTGCCAGCAGCAACCAGGGTTTGGTCGGAAATGAGCAGTTCTTC. This sequence encodes CASSNQGLVGNEQFF. The rearrangement links TRBV7-9 to TRBJ2-1, with D tentatively TRBD1 (5 bases). V gave up 5 bases and J gave up 7 bases, with 18 bases separating them. CDR3 length: 15 residues. In germline, CDR1 is SEHNR, CDR2 FQNEAQ (reference sequence).

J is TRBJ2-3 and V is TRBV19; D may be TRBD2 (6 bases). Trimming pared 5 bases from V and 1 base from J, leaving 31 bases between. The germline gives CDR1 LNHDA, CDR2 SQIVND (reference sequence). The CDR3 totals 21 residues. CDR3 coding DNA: TGTGCCAGTAGTCCTTATCTATCCGGGACTGGCGGATCTAAACGCACAGATACGCAGTATTTT. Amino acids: CASSPYLSGTGGSKRTDTQYF.